This T cell receptor beta chain was identified in a study of blood T cells in healthy people across ages. Findings and caveats of the study: Because sorting was not performed, PBMCs prevented conclusive naive versus antigen-experienced comparison. More naive CD4+ cells and higher diversity marked long-lived donors relative to aged donors. Older individuals had lower TCR beta diversity per million T cells (the decline was roughly linear).

Sample-barcoded 5' priming and a J-beta primer mix drove a second PCR of 7 to 11 cycles. One entry per CDR3 protein, called by TCRdb with MiXCR from the 5' RACE reads. The table includes 700,000 or so distinct CDR3 sequences, roughly 41% detected once. About this clonotype itself: The antigen is not known.

The total RNA that was extracted per sample amounted to at least 5.5 micrograms. The CDR3 runs to 11 residues. Germline V gene sequence: CDR1 WSHSY, CDR2 SAAADI. V shed 5 bases and J 9 bases; nucleotides not matched to a gene: 1. This TCR came from an elderly man in good health. Sequencing was carried out using blood. The genes are TRBV10-2 and TRBJ2-1; 7 bases line up with TRBD1. CDR3 sequence (DNA): TGCGCCAGCAGTAGACAGGGTGAGCAGTTCTTC. Its translation: CASSRQGEQFF.